This record looks at one T cell receptor (beta chain) sequence and its context. Its antigen is currently unknown. The data were taken from a study of cytomegalovirus exposure and HLA in healthy donors. Study overall: HLA-typed donors contributed around 82 million unique TCRs, which were held in an early data release.

The PCR made use of 60 Vbeta and 13 Jbeta primers. The method was immunoSEQ multiplex PCR; TCRdb's version includes in-frame clones alone and lacks a portion of them. The sample holds around 150,000 clones, approximately 80% seen once. General observations from the study: Most observed TCR sequences were rare, whereas some public TCRs were detected in many donors.

Looked up from germline, CDR1 is MNHNY and CDR2 is SVGAGI (reference sequence). This CDR3 region has 12 residues. V was pared by 10 bases and J by 1 base, with 3 bases of the junction left unmatched. The clonotype originates from a woman aged 50 to 60 in good health and CMV-seronegative. The chain joins TRBV6-6 to TRBJ1-1, with 7 bases that match TRBD1. The sequenced sample consisted of PBMCs. As DNA, the CDR3 is TGTGCCATCAAGGGGGCGAACACTGAAGCTTTCTTT. Its protein is CAIKGANTEAFF.